A single sample gave rise to the 21 T cell receptor beta chains below, sequenced in a study of cytomegalovirus exposure and HLA in healthy donors. Sequencing was performed with immunoSEQ multiplex PCR; in TCRdb, only in-frame clones are kept and a portion is missing. The sample lists 110,000 to 150,000 clones; more than 80% were seen once. The specimen was PBMCs. Every receptor here comes from a woman aged 30 to 39 in good health and CMV-seropositive.

V gene TRBV6-6 combines with J gene TRBJ2-7, with a weak D call TRBD2 (6 bases). The CDR3 loop spans 12 amino acids. CDR1 and CDR2 from the germline V gene are MNHNY and SVGAGI (reference sequence). Trimming took 8 bases from V and 0 from J, leaving 8 bases between them. DNA for the CDR3: TGTGCCAGCTTAGCGGACTCCTACGAGCAGTACTTC. Protein: CASLADSYEQYF.

The chain carries TRBV6-5 and TRBJ2-5, with D maybe TRBD1 (6 bases). The CDR3 contains 15 residues. Germline V gene lookup returns CDR1 MNHEY and CDR2 SVGAGI. The ends were cut back, 5 bases at V and 5 bases at J, with 18 bases in the middle. CDR3 residues: CASSPSGAVGETQYF. The CDR3 DNA reads TGTGCCAGCAGTCCCTCAGGGGCCGTAGGGGAGACCCAGTACTTC.

This sequence joins TRBV19 and TRBJ2-7; D gene ambiguous. The length of the CDR3 is 13 residues. Trimming took 7 bases from V and 2 from J, leaving 12 bases between them. In germline, CDR1 is LNHDA, CDR2 SQIVND (reference sequence). The CDR3: CASKNPGAYEQYF. Here the CDR3 DNA reads TGTGCCAGTAAGAACCCCGGAGCCTACGAGCAGTACTTC.

This clone was counted between two and nine times. CDR3 region: CAIKRGQGESGELFF. The CDR3 DNA sequence: TGTGCCATCAAACGGGGACAGGGGGAATCCGGGGAGCTGTTTTTT. The chain has TRBV10-3 and TRBJ2-2; 11 bases agree with TRBD1. Germline lookup yields CDR1 ENHRY and CDR2 SYGVKD. The CDR3 loop spans 15 amino acids. V shed 7 bases, J shed 6 bases, and the junction held 7 bases outside the gene matches.

The CDR3 DNA reads as TGCGCCAGCAGCTTGGGGGGGGGCGCGGAGACCCAGTACTTC. It codes for CASSLGGGAETQYF. The chain is built from TRBV5-1 and TRBJ2-5; TRBD2 might be the D (7 bases). Trimming pared 0 bases from V and 5 bases from J, leaving 11 bases between. Looked up from germline, CDR1 is SGHRS and CDR2 is YFSETQ. The CDR3 is 14 residues long. The complete variable domain, with remaining parts taken from reference TRBV5-1 and TRBJ2-5, reads KAGVTQTPRYLIKTRGQQVTLSCSPISGHRSVSWYQQTPGQGLQFLFEYFSETQRNKGNFPGRFSGRQFSNSRSEMNVSTLELGDSALYLCASSLGGGAETQYFGPGTRLLVL.

This clone was found once. The chain uses TRBV28 and TRBJ2-1; TRBD1 agrees at 8 bases. CDR1 MDHEN and CDR2 SYDVKM come from the germline V gene. The J segment lost 4 bases and the V segment lost 6 bases, leaving 5 bases of the junction unmatched. CDR3 size: 14 residues. CDR3: CASSPGQAYNEQFF. DNA of the CDR3: TGTGCCAGCAGCCCGGGACAGGCGTACAATGAGCAGTTCTTC.

The V and J genes are TRBV27 and TRBJ1-2; 7 bases map to TRBD1. Germline CDR1 reads MNHEY; CDR2 reads SMNVEV (reference sequence). The CDR3 is 14 amino acids. The V gene end was trimmed by 2 bases and the J gene end by 4 bases; junction bases not matched to a gene: 4. In DNA form, the CDR3 reads TGTGCCAGCAGTTTACAGGCAGGGGGCTATGGCTACACCTTC. Amino acids: CASSLQAGGYGYTF.

The CDR3: CASSLRGNRLSSYEQYF. The CDR3 coding sequence is TGTGCCAGCAGTTTAAGGGGAAACAGGTTGAGCTCCTACGAGCAGTACTTC. This chain connects TRBV28 to TRBJ2-7; perhaps TRBD1 as D (5 bases). Germline values: CDR1 MDHEN, CDR2 SYDVKM. The V gene lost 2 bases and the J gene lost 0 bases, with 17 bases spanning the gap. This CDR3 comprises 17 residues.

The CDR3, as DNA: TGCGCCAGCAGTCTTATACAGGGGGCAACTAATGAAAAACTGTTTTTT. Its translation: CASSLIQGATNEKLFF. The V gene is TRBV5-1, the J gene TRBJ1-4, with 8 bases matching TRBD1. The germline CDR1 and CDR2 sequences are SGHRS and YFSETQ. V was pared by 5 bases and J by 0 bases, with 6 bases of the junction left unmatched. The length of the CDR3 is 16 residues.

This rearrangement joins TRBV2 to TRBJ1-5; 8 nucleotides align to TRBD1. Germline lookup yields CDR1 SNHLY and CDR2 FYNNEI. V was clipped by 11 bases and J by 3 bases; unmatched bases: 6. The CDR3 totals 13 residues. The CDR3 nucleotides are TGTGCCGTTTCGGGACAGGTCAATCAGCCCCAGCATTTT. It encodes CAVSGQVNQPQHF.

This chain links TRBV15 with TRBJ2-4, with D possibly matching TRBD1 (6 bases). Germline loops: CDR1 LNHNV, CDR2 YYDKDF (reference sequence). The V and J ends lost 0 bases and 0 bases respectively, with 21 bases between them. The CDR3 length is 20 residues. The CDR3 coding sequence is TGTGCCACCAGCAGAGATAGGGCTAGCAGGGGCTTATTAGCCAAAAACATTCAGTACTTC. This translates into CATSRDRASRGLLAKNIQYF.

The chain has TRBV6-6 and TRBJ2-3; D is perhaps TRBD2 (5 bases). Germline V lookup: CDR1 MNHNY, CDR2 SVGAGI (reference sequence). Trimming removed 2 bases from V and 4 bases from J, with 13 bases in between. CDR3 length: 15 residues. The CDR3 loop is CASSYPPPRADTQYF. CDR3 bases: TGTGCCAGCAGTTACCCGCCACCGCGGGCAGATACGCAGTATTTT.

V is TRBV5-1 and J is TRBJ2-1; weak D call: TRBD2 (5 bases). CDR1 is SGHRS and CDR2 is YFSETQ in the germline V gene. This CDR3 spans 14 amino acids. Trimming took 0 bases from V and 7 from J, leaving 11 bases between them. CDR3 nucleotides: TGCGCCAGCAGCTTGGTTCGGGGTTCGAATGAGCAGTTCTTC. Translated, it gives CASSLVRGSNEQFF.

The chain employs TRBV4-1 and TRBJ2-5; 10 nucleotides match TRBD2. J was trimmed by 4 bases and V by 2 bases; bases with no gene match: 7. The germline V gene encodes CDR1 MGHRA and CDR2 YSYEKL. There are 16 residues in the CDR3. CDR3 residues: CASSQPSGGAVETQYF. The CDR3, as DNA: TGCGCCAGCAGCCAACCCAGCGGGGGGGCGGTAGAGACCCAGTACTTC.

Written as DNA, the CDR3 is TGTGCCAGCAGCGTAGGGGACAGGAACACTGAAGCTTTCTTT. Encoded protein: CASSVGDRNTEAFF. This rearrangement joins TRBV9 to TRBJ1-1, with TRBD1 matching 7 bases. The CDR3 totals 14 residues. J was trimmed by 1 base and V by 0 bases; bases with no gene match: 0. Germline lookup yields CDR1 SGDLS and CDR2 YYNGEE. Supplemented by reference TRBV9 and TRBJ1-1, the full variable domain reads DSGVTQTPKHLITATGQRVTLRCSPRSGDLSVYWYQQSLDQGLQFLIQYYNGEERAKGNILERFSAQQFPDLHSELNLSSLELGDSALYFCASSVGDRNTEAFFGQGTRLTVV.

V gene TRBV18 combines with J gene TRBJ2-7; 11 bases are a match to TRBD1. The CDR3 contains 15 residues. Per germline, CDR1 KGHSH and CDR2 LQKENI. J was trimmed by 2 bases and V by 2 bases; bases with no gene match: 2. In nucleotides, the CDR3 is TGTGCCAGCTCACCAGGACAGGGGGCCGCCTACGAGCAGTACTTC. It yields the protein CASSPGQGAAYEQYF.

J is TRBJ2-7 and V is TRBV28, with D perhaps TRBD2 (5 bases). There are 14 residues in the CDR3. The V gene lost 4 bases and the J gene lost 5 bases, with 15 bases spanning the gap. Germline V gene sequence: CDR1 MDHEN, CDR2 SYDVKM. The CDR3 sequence is CASSSPTGFHEQYF. CDR3 in DNA: TGTGCCAGCAGTTCCCCGACGGGGTTCCACGAGCAGTACTTC.

The rearrangement joins TRBV5-1 to TRBJ2-1; TRBD2 matches at 13 bases. V dropped 2 bases and J dropped 7; count of bases not matched to a gene: 6. Germline-derived CDR1 and CDR2 are SGHRS and YFSETQ. The CDR3 runs to 16 residues. The CDR3 sequence: CASSFGTSGNVNEQFF. The CDR3 region has the DNA TGCGCCAGCAGCTTCGGGACTAGCGGGAACGTTAATGAGCAGTTCTTC.

V gene TRBV13 combines with J gene TRBJ2-7; 11 positions match TRBD2. This CDR3 has 15 residues. Germline V gene sequence: CDR1 PRHDT, CDR2 FYEKMQ (reference sequence). After removal of 6 bases from V and 5 bases from J, the junction contained 9 bases not matched to a gene. The CDR3 coding sequence is TGTGCCAGCAGAAAGTCTAGCGGGAGGCTGAACGAGCAGTACTTC. Translating gives CASRKSSGRLNEQYF. The whole variable domain, remainder taken from reference TRBV13 and TRBJ2-7, is AAGVIQSPRHLIKEKRETATLKCYPIPRHDTVYWYQQGPGQDPQFLISFYEKMQSDKGSIPDRFSAQQFSDYHSELNMSSLELGDSALYFCASRKSSGRLNEQYFGPGTRLTVT.

J is TRBJ2-7 and V is TRBV28; 8 bases fit TRBD1. The junction had 11 bases not matched to a gene; V was cut back by 5 bases and J by 2 bases. Looked up from germline, CDR1 is MDHEN and CDR2 is SYDVKM. The CDR3 totals 16 residues. CDR3 coding DNA: TGTGCCAGCAGTCCGACCCGGGACAGGCGTCCCTACGAGCAGTACTTC. This sequence encodes CASSPTRDRRPYEQYF.

The chain carries TRBV7-2 and TRBJ2-2, with 15 bases lining up with TRBD2. CDR3 length: 16 amino acids. J was trimmed by 5 bases and V by 3 bases; bases with no gene match: 1. In germline, CDR1 is SGHTA, CDR2 FQGNSA. The CDR3 bases are TGTGCCAGCAGCTTGGGACTAGCGGGGGGAACCGGGGAGCTGTTTTTT. Protein: CASSLGLAGGTGELFF.